The following is a T cell receptor beta chain sequence with its context. In the source study's methods: It was from reference gene primer amplification that nucleated cell counts were estimated. The table came from immunoSEQ multiplex PCR; TCRdb's copy has only in-frame clones and leaves some out. From that table come the V and J calls and clone size; the DNA was used to work out D and trimming. Altogether about 300,000 clones are present, over 85% being singletons, with the ten largest covering 1.5% to 2%. This CDR3 region has 16 residues. The germline V gene encodes CDR1 SGHRS and CDR2 YFSETQ. The V end lost 1 base, the J end lost 5 bases, and 16 bases lay between the germline ends. This specimen comes from a study of blood T cell repertoires in COVID-19. Those enrolled in Seattle joined during active infection and were followed longitudinally afterward.

What was sequenced was peripheral blood. J is TRBJ2-1 and V is TRBV5-1; D perhaps matches TRBD1 (5 bases). The TCR comes from a woman aged 30 to 39 with COVID-19, enrolled during active disease. For the CDR3, the DNA is TGCGCCAGCAGCTTGTCGCAGGGCTCTAGTAACAATGAGCAGTTCTTC. Its protein product is CASSLSQGSSNNEQFF.